This record looks at one TCR beta chain sequence and its context. CD8+ and CD4+ T cells circulating in blood were sequenced for TCR beta. This CDR3 region has 13 residues. V lost 0 bases and J lost 3, with 8 bases in between. The germline CDR1 and CDR2 sequences are SQVTM and ANQGSEA. The data were obtained in a study of CD8 T cells in Susac syndrome. Reverse transcription of about 0.5 to 1 ug RNA used random hexamers. The authors amplified TCR beta CDR3 across 54 Vbeta and 13 Jbeta using immunoSEQ multiplex PCR. TCRdb used MiXCR to reprocess the immunoSEQ multiplex PCR reads, holding one entry per CDR3 protein. The repertoire holds about 180,000 distinct CDR3 sequences, with roughly 95% as singletons.

The chain combines TRBV29-1 with TRBJ1-2; D remains unclear. Sequenced input: CD8+ T cells from PBMCs. The TCR comes from a human donor with multiple sclerosis. The DNA for the CDR3 is TGCAGCGTTGAAGACAGGATCGACTATGGCTACACCTTC. Amino acids: CSVEDRIDYGYTF.